This T cell receptor beta chain emerged from a study of response to subunit inactivated influenza vaccine. One entry per CDR3 protein results from TCRdb running MiXCR on the RT-PCR reads. The table shows about 540,000 distinct CDR3 sequences, with roughly 25% occurring only once. Germline V gene sequence: CDR1 MGHRA, CDR2 YSYEKL. CDR3 length: 15 amino acids. With 0 bases clipped from V and 8 bases from J, the junction kept 3 bases outside the gene matches. This clonotype was detected only a few times. The data also belong to a second study, concerning T cells expressing NK-cell markers. That report adds: Scientists made TCR beta cDNA using 5'RACE template switching with UMIs.

The sequencing here drew on CD4+ T cells sorted from PBMCs, taken 11 to 12 days after vaccination. The V and J genes are TRBV4-1 and TRBJ1-4; 10 bases agree with TRBD1. This sequence was found in a man aged 50-59 years who received an inactivated influenza vaccine. The CDR3 loop is CASSQDVTGGEKLFF. CDR3 DNA: TGCGCCAGCAGCCAAGATGTGACAGGGGGCGAAAAACTGTTTTTT.